This TCR beta chain was obtained from a study of T-cell memory formation after mild COVID-19. TCRdb processed the 5' RACE reads anew with MiXCR; each CDR3 protein has one entry. The top ten clones hold 20% to 25% of a sample with a few hundred thousand distinct CDR3 sequences, more than 15% of them seen once. V was clipped by 2 bases and J by 2 bases, with 11 bases between them. This CDR3 has 15 residues. Per the germline V gene, CDR1 is SGHTA and CDR2 is FQGNSA. The rearrangement uses TRBV7-2 and TRBJ2-3, with D tentatively TRBD2 (7 bases). Sequencing input: PBMCs or a T cell subset sorted from them (not recorded which). The source of this sequence is a man aged 18-30 years who had mild COVID-19 (a few samples of this study predate the infection). Cell type and time point are not known. This chain's CDR3 is CASSLWGGHTDTQYF. In nucleotides, the CDR3 is TGTGCCAGCAGCTTATGGGGGGGCCACACAGATACGCAGTATTTT.